The source of this TCR beta chain is a study of cytomegalovirus exposure and HLA in healthy donors. On the study more broadly: Out of fewer than 400 genotyped donors, less than 90% belonged to the Caucasian-associated ancestry cluster. Findings of the study overall: In a later analysis, HLA-associated TCR beta chains were more clonally expanded than equally common others. Follow-up analysis later connected one missense variant in DCLRE1C with trimming of TCR beta V- and J-genes. Analyses of presence and absence presupposed an approximately uniform sequencing depth across donors.

For this clone: Antigen unknown.

With V trimmed by 10 bases and J by 1 base, 4 bases remained unmatched. The CDR3 has 13 amino acids. In germline, CDR1 is SNHLY, CDR2 FYNNEI. In the PCR, 60 Vbeta and 13 Jbeta primers were used. TCRdb's copy holds only in-frame clones and misses some; the assay was immunoSEQ multiplex PCR. The sample records 150,000 to 200,000 clones, approximately 88% being singletons. The material sequenced was PBMCs. This receptor was taken from a boy between 10 and 17 years old in good health and CMV-seronegative. The chain recombines TRBV2 with TRBJ1-1, with 9 bases that match TRBD1. The CDR3 spells CATGTGKNTEAFF. DNA for the CDR3: TGTGCCACCGGGACAGGGAAGAACACTGAAGCTTTCTTT.